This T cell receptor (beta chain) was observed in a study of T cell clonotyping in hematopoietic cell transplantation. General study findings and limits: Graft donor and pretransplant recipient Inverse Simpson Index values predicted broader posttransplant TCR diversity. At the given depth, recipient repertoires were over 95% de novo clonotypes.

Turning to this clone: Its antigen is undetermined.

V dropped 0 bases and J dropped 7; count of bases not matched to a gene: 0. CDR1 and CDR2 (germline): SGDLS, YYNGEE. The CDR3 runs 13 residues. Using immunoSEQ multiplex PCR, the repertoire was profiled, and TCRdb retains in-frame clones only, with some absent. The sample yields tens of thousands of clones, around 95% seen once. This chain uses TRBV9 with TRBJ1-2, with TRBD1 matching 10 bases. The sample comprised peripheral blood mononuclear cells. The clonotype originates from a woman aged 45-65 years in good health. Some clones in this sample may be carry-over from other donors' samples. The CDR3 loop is CASSVGTGGGYTF. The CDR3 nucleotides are TGTGCCAGCAGCGTAGGGACAGGGGGTGGCTACACCTTC.